This passage covers 5 T cell receptor beta chains from one sample sequenced in a study of tumor-infiltrating lymphocytes in localized non-small cell lung cancer. Assay used: immunoSEQ multiplex PCR; TCRdb lists only in-frame clones, some missing. The data show several thousand clones, roughly 70% seen once. The sequenced sample consisted of lung tumor tissue. The receptors were sampled from a human donor with non-small cell lung cancer.

This sequence joins TRBV9 and TRBJ2-2, with TRBD1 identical over 7 bases. The length of the CDR3 is 15 residues. J gave up 3 bases and V 4 bases, and 6 bases lay outside the gene matches. In germline, CDR1 is SGDLS, CDR2 YYNGEE. The CDR3 is CASSPGTAYTGELFF. The CDR3 region has the DNA TGTGCCAGCAGCCCCGGGACAGCTTACACCGGGGAGCTGTTTTTT.

The V gene is TRBV6-5, the J gene TRBJ1-1, with no clear D. Trimming cost V 2 bases and J 2 bases, with 6 bases left between them. Per the germline V gene, CDR1 is MNHEY and CDR2 is SVGAGI. The CDR3 is 13 residues long. The CDR3 sequence is CASSYIINTEAFF. The CDR3 DNA sequence: TGTGCCAGCAGTTACATTATTAACACTGAAGCTTTCTTT.

CDR3 loop: CATSTRGGPQHF. CDR3 coding DNA: TGTGCCACCAGCACTAGAGGGGGGCCCCAGCATTTT. V usage is TRBV15 and J usage is TRBJ1-5, with D tentatively TRBD1 (6 bases). This CDR3 has 12 residues. Trimming took 4 bases from V and 9 from J, leaving 10 bases between them. Germline V CDR1 and CDR2: LNHNV, YYDKDF (reference sequence).

The V gene is TRBV11-2, the J gene TRBJ1-6; D is undetermined. The CDR3 loop spans 14 amino acids. The germline CDR1 and CDR2 sequences are SGHAT and FQNNGV. V was clipped by 3 bases and J by 5 bases, with 8 bases between them. The CDR3 region is CASSFDQNNSPLHF. DNA of the CDR3: TGTGCCAGCAGCTTCGACCAGAATAATTCACCCCTCCACTTT. Drawing the rest from reference TRBV11-2 and TRBJ1-6, the complete variable domain is EAGVAQSPRYKIIEKRQSVAFWCNPISGHATLYWYQQILGQGPKLLIQFQNNGVVDDSQLPKDRFSAERLKGVDSTLKIQPAKLEDSAVYLCASSFDQNNSPLHFGNGTRLTVT.

This rearrangement joins TRBV6-6 to TRBJ1-4; D is unresolved. Trimming cost V 7 bases and J 4 bases, with 10 bases left between them. CDR3 length: 13 residues. Germline V lookup: CDR1 MNHNY, CDR2 SVGAGI (reference sequence). CDR3 loop: CASTRKFNEKLFF. The CDR3 DNA reads as TGTGCCAGCACGCGCAAGTTTAATGAAAAACTGTTTTTT.